Following are 32 T cell receptor beta chains from one sample sequenced in a study of CD8+ T cells in alopecia areata (dated by TCRdb to the late 2010s). The intended sense of this specimen's time point label: baseline before oral tofacitinib. The protocol used for the library was the immunoSEQ multiplex PCR assay. For TCR sequencing, RNA was extracted from every sample and reverse transcribed into cDNA to serve as template. TCRdb limited this immuneACCESS table to in-frame rearrangements with V and J called. A share of clones is missing; checked studies link under half to unresolved V genes, and the rest is unexplained. This sample gives 150,000 or so clones in total; under 60% of them show up just once. The leading ten clones occupy around 6% of the sample. The sample consisted of CD4+ T cells sorted from blood, taken at week 0. The receptor set was obtained from a human donor with alopecia areata.

V is TRBV30 and J is TRBJ1-4, with TRBD1 matching 8 bases. Trimming at V came to 5 bases and at J to 15 bases, leaving 8 bases not matched to a gene. Looked up from germline, CDR1 is GTSNPN and CDR2 is SVGIG (reference sequence). The CDR3 runs 11 residues. CDR3 DNA sequence: TGTGCCTGGGGGAGAGGACAGGGATTGTTTTTT. Encoded protein: CAWGRGQGLFF.

The V gene is TRBV29-1, the J gene TRBJ2-1; 9 positions match TRBD1. Germline-derived CDR1 and CDR2 are SQVTM and ANQGSEA. CDR3 length: 13 residues. Unmatched junction bases numbered 6, after V lost 6 bases and J lost 6 bases. The CDR3 DNA sequence: TGCAGCGTCCGACAGGGGGGCGGCAATGAGCAGTTCTTC. Residues: CSVRQGGGNEQFF.

J is TRBJ2-7 and V is TRBV20-1; D gene unclear. V lost 1 base and J lost 4, with 5 bases in between. The CDR3 is 11 residues long. Germline loops: CDR1 DFQATT, CDR2 SNEGSKA (reference sequence). The CDR3 loop reads CSARVGYEQYF. The CDR3 DNA follows: TGCAGTGCTAGAGTGGGGTACGAGCAGTACTTC.

There are a few counts of this clone. CDR3 bases: TGTGCCAGCAGCCCCCGGGACAGACTTAGGACTGAAGCTTTCTTT. This gives the protein CASSPRDRLRTEAFF. The chain links TRBV7-9 to TRBJ1-1; 7 nucleotides align to TRBD1. Germline CDR1 reads SEHNR; CDR2 reads FQNEAQ (reference sequence). The CDR3 is 15 residues long. The ends lost 5 bases at V and 5 bases at J; junction bases unmatched: 11. Based on the CDR3 plus reference TRBV7-9 and TRBJ1-1, the full variable domain is DTGVSQNPRHKITKRGQNVTFRCDPISEHNRLYWYRQTLGQGPEFLTYFQNEAQLEKSRLLSDRFSAERPKGSFSTLEIQRTEQGDSAMYLCASSPRDRLRTEAFFGQGTRLTVV.

This rearrangement joins TRBV4-1 to TRBJ1-4, with D possibly TRBD1 on 6 matching bases. The CDR3 is made up of 18 amino acids. Trimming took 4 bases from V and 0 from J, leaving 18 bases between them. In germline, CDR1 is MGHRA, CDR2 YSYEKL. CDR3 sequence: CASSRRGQRLATNEKLFF. In DNA, the CDR3 is TGCGCCAGCAGCCGAAGAGGACAGAGACTGGCAACTAATGAAAAACTGTTTTTT.

The CDR3 loop is CASRRGQETQYF. The CDR3 region has the DNA TGTGCCAGCAGAAGAGGGCAAGAGACCCAGTACTTC. The chain combines TRBV27 with TRBJ2-5; the D gene is possibly TRBD2 (5 bases). CDR1 and CDR2 from the germline V gene are MNHEY and SMNVEV (reference sequence). The V gene lost 6 bases and the J gene lost 2 bases, with 7 bases spanning the gap. The CDR3 runs 12 residues.

The rearrangement joins TRBV7-9 to TRBJ2-5, with D uncertain. The CDR3 is 14 amino acids. Trimming took 1 base from V and 0 from J, leaving 6 bases between them. Germline V gives CDR1 SEHNR, CDR2 FQNEAQ (reference sequence). The CDR3 is CASSLGLYQETQYF. The DNA of the CDR3 is TGTGCCAGCAGCTTAGGACTGTACCAAGAGACCCAGTACTTC.

This clone was seen only once. This chain links TRBV5-1 with TRBJ1-2, with D uncertain. Looked up from germline, CDR1 is SGHRS and CDR2 is YFSETQ. The V gene lost 4 bases and the J gene lost 0 bases, with 7 bases spanning the gap. The CDR3 has 13 residues. As DNA, the CDR3 is TGCGCCAGCAGCCCCGAGTCTAACTATGGCTACACCTTC. Protein sequence: CASSPESNYGYTF. The full variable domain, its missing parts supplied by reference TRBV5-1 and TRBJ1-2, is KAGVTQTPRYLIKTRGQQVTLSCSPISGHRSVSWYQQTPGQGLQFLFEYFSETQRNKGNFPGRFSGRQFSNSRSEMNVSTLELGDSALYLCASSPESNYGYTFGSGTRLTVV.

This chain connects TRBV7-9 to TRBJ1-6; TRBD1 might be the D (6 bases). Germline V CDR1 and CDR2: SEHNR, FQNEAQ (reference sequence). Trimming took 5 bases from V and 10 from J, leaving 18 bases between them. The CDR3 covers 15 residues. Here the CDR3 DNA reads TGTGCCAGCAGCCCTGGGGGGCTTTTTGACTCACCCCTCCACTTT. Amino acid sequence: CASSPGGLFDSPLHF.

The chain uses TRBV11-2 and TRBJ2-7; TRBD1 matches at 9 bases. CDR1 and CDR2 from the germline V gene are SGHAT and FQNNGV. Unmatched junction bases numbered 9, after V lost 5 bases and J lost 7 bases. This CDR3 region has 14 residues. CDR3 DNA: TGTGCCAGCAGCCCATGGACAGGGGAGGGGGAGCAGTACTTC. It translates to CASSPWTGEGEQYF.

The chain uses TRBV7-6 and TRBJ1-3; D is possibly TRBD1 (6 bases). The ends were cut back, 5 bases at V and 3 bases at J, with 14 bases in the middle. CDR1 is SGHVS, CDR2 FNYEAQ, per germline. The CDR3 runs to 15 residues. DNA for the CDR3: TGTGCCAGCAGCCGCACCGGACAGTATGGAAACACCATATATTTT. Amino acids: CASSRTGQYGNTIYF.

In the case of this clone: One junction end does not reproduce the germline sequence, and a read error may be involved. This rearrangement joins TRBV7-9 to TRBJ2-1, with D tentatively TRBD1 (6 bases). Looked up from germline, CDR1 is SEHNR and CDR2 is FQNEAQ (reference sequence). This CDR3 is built from 12 residues. The CDR3 spells CASSHPRQDPLF. The CDR3 bases are TGTGCCAGCAGCCACCCCCGACAGGACCCCCTCTTC.

This clone was counted a few times. This chain links TRBV5-1 with TRBJ2-2; no clear D gene. The CDR3 sequence is 15 residues long. With 1 base removed from V and 0 bases from J, the gap between germline ends came to 7 bases. CDR1 is SGHRS and CDR2 is YFSETQ in the germline V gene. For the CDR3, the DNA is TGCGCCAGCAGCTTGTTAGCTGCGAACACCGGGGAGCTGTTTTTT. It is translated as CASSLLAANTGELFF.

The V and J genes are TRBV2 and TRBJ2-3, with 13 bases aligning to TRBD2. The V segment lost 6 bases and the J segment 2 bases; nucleotides outside the gene matches: 5. The CDR3 has 16 amino acids. Germline V gene sequence: CDR1 SNHLY, CDR2 FYNNEI. The CDR3 sequence: CASRTGLAGATDTQYF. In DNA, the CDR3 is TGTGCCAGCAGAACCGGACTAGCGGGGGCCACAGATACGCAGTATTTT.

This clone has a handful of counts. The CDR3 coding sequence is TGTGCCAGCAGCCCCACAATCAATGAGCAGTTCTTC. Its protein is CASSPTINEQFF. The rearrangement joins TRBV2 to TRBJ2-1; no clear D gene. The CDR3 has 12 residues. CDR1 SNHLY and CDR2 FYNNEI come from the germline V gene. Deletions cut 6 bases from V and 6 bases from J, with 9 bases between.

The chain is built from TRBV29-1 and TRBJ1-2; D may be TRBD1 (5 bases). Germline V gene data show CDR1 as SQVTM and CDR2 as ANQGSEA. With 6 bases removed from V and 1 base from J, the gap between germline ends came to 12 bases. The CDR3 runs to 13 residues. The CDR3 spells CSVATGDNYGYTF. For the CDR3, the DNA is TGCAGCGTCGCCACGGGGGATAACTATGGCTACACCTTC.

The sample holds a few counts of this clone. The CDR3 sequence is CAWSDPGRDEKLFF. The CDR3 DNA follows: TGTGCCTGGAGTGACCCGGGGAGGGATGAAAAACTGTTTTTT. The gene calls are TRBV30 and TRBJ1-4; D is uncertain. There are 14 residues in the CDR3. Per germline, CDR1 GTSNPN and CDR2 SVGIG (reference sequence). The V gene lost 1 base and the J gene lost 6 bases, with 12 bases spanning the gap.

Concerning this clone itself: Other nucleotide sequences from this sample produce the same CDR3. The V and J genes are TRBV5-1 and TRBJ2-5; D gene unclear. This CDR3 comprises 11 residues. The germline gives CDR1 SGHRS, CDR2 YFSETQ. V lost 5 bases and J 3 bases, leaving 5 bases between the germline ends. The CDR3, as DNA: TGCGCCAGCAGGCTGGAAGAGACCCAGTACTTC. Its protein is CASRLEETQYF.

V usage is TRBV29-1 and J usage is TRBJ2-6, with D possibly TRBD2 on 5 matching bases. CDR3 length: 16 residues. The germline V gene encodes CDR1 SQVTM and CDR2 ANQGSEA. The V gene lost 1 base and the J gene lost 0 bases, with 10 bases spanning the gap. CDR3 residues: CSVEGRHVSGANVLTF. The CDR3 region has the DNA TGCAGCGTTGAAGGGAGGCACGTCTCTGGGGCCAACGTCCTGACTTTC.

This clone was seen only a few times. This chain connects TRBV2 to TRBJ2-2; tentatively, D is TRBD1 or TRBD2 (6 bases each). The CDR3 contains 15 residues. The germline V and J ends were trimmed by 8 bases and 1 base, with 14 bases remaining between them. Germline V gene lookup returns CDR1 SNHLY and CDR2 FYNNEI. This chain's CDR3 is CASPGGGRNTGELFF. In DNA, the CDR3 is TGTGCCAGCCCGGGTGGGGGGCGGAACACCGGGGAGCTGTTTTTT.

The chain employs TRBV18 and TRBJ2-6, with no clear D. CDR1 and CDR2 from the germline V gene are KGHSH and LQKENI. The V and J ends lost 3 bases and 0 bases respectively, with 6 bases between them. The CDR3 runs 15 residues. In nucleotides, the CDR3 is TGTGCCAGCTCACCCGGACGCTCTGGGGCCAACGTCCTGACTTTC. This translates into CASSPGRSGANVLTF.

This clone was picked up a small number of times. The rearrangement joins TRBV7-2 to TRBJ2-5; 8 bases are shared with TRBD2. With 5 bases clipped from V and 3 bases from J, the junction kept 20 bases outside the gene matches. Germline V gives CDR1 SGHTA, CDR2 FQGNSA. The CDR3 sequence is 19 residues long. This CDR3 is CASSHRPPLGGGPEETQYF. In DNA, the CDR3 is TGTGCCAGCAGCCATCGACCCCCCCTTGGCGGGGGGCCCGAAGAGACCCAGTACTTC.

The rearrangement links TRBV2 to TRBJ1-1, with TRBD1 matching over 10 bases. From germline, CDR1 is SNHLY and CDR2 FYNNEI. The trim removed 6 bases at V and 6 bases at J, leaving 7 bases unmatched. The CDR3 runs to 14 residues. The CDR3: CASRLAGQGAEAFF. CDR3 nucleotide sequence: TGTGCCAGCAGACTCGCAGGACAGGGGGCTGAAGCTTTCTTT.

This clone was counted between two and nine times. J is TRBJ2-7 and V is TRBV11-2; 8 bases are shared with TRBD2. The CDR3 consists of 14 residues. Germline V gives CDR1 SGHAT, CDR2 FQNNGV. V lost 6 bases to trimming and J lost 0 bases; unmatched junction nucleotides: 4. The CDR3, as DNA: TGTGCCAGCAGAACCAGCGGGGGCTCCTACGAGCAGTACTTC. Protein: CASRTSGGSYEQYF.

The chain combines TRBV4-2 with TRBJ2-3; TRBD2 agrees at 13 bases. This CDR3 contains 19 residues. The V and J ends lost 0 bases and 0 bases, in that order; junction bases with no gene match: 6. Germline lookup yields CDR1 LGHNA and CDR2 YNFKEQ. Here the CDR3 DNA reads TGTGCCAGCAGCCAAGAAGGGACTAGCGGGGCAACTAGCACAGATACGCAGTATTTT. Its translation is CASSQEGTSGATSTDTQYF.

On this clone itself: The same CDR3 can be traced to other DNA sequences in this sample. The chain is built from TRBV29-1 and TRBJ1-5; TRBD1 agrees at 7 bases. Germline V CDR1 and CDR2: SQVTM, ANQGSEA. V dropped 4 bases and J dropped 3; count of bases not matched to a gene: 3. The CDR3 is 13 residues long. CDR3 loop: CSVGQGTNQPQHF. CDR3 coding DNA: TGCAGCGTTGGACAGGGCACCAATCAGCCCCAGCATTTT. Using reference TRBV29-1 and TRBJ1-5 for the parts outside the CDR3, the full variable domain is SAVISQKPSRDICQRGTSLTIQCQVDSQVTMMFWYRQQPGQSLTLIATANQGSEATYESGFVIDKFPISRPNLTFSTLTVSNMSPEDSSIYLCSVGQGTNQPQHFGDGTRLSIL.

CDR3 in amino acids: CATADRLPGVGELFF. CDR3 coding DNA: TGTGCCACCGCCGACAGACTACCCGGGGTCGGGGAGCTGTTTTTT. The chain is built from TRBV10-3 and TRBJ2-2; TRBD1 or TRBD2 may be the D gene (5 bases each). This CDR3 region has 15 residues. V lost 10 bases, J lost 7 bases, and 22 bases lay in between. The germline CDR1 and CDR2 sequences are ENHRY and SYGVKD.

The rearrangement uses TRBV29-1 and TRBJ1-2, with D possibly TRBD1 on 5 matching bases. The V end lost 5 bases, the J end lost 2 bases, and 15 bases lay between the germline ends. The CDR3 sequence is 14 residues long. Germline loops: CDR1 SQVTM, CDR2 ANQGSEA. CDR3 sequence (DNA): TGCAGCGTTCCTCGGGACTCCTTAAACTATGGCTACACCTTC. It is translated as CSVPRDSLNYGYTF.

The rearrangement joins TRBV6-6 to TRBJ1-2; TRBD1 aligns across 10 bases. Trimming removed 4 bases from V and 6 bases from J; junction bases left unmatched: 2. Germline CDR1 and CDR2: MNHNY and SVGAGI (reference sequence). This CDR3 has 13 amino acids. CDR3 nucleotides: TGTGCCAGCAGTTCTGGGACAGGGGATGGCTACACCTTC. Amino acid sequence: CASSSGTGDGYTF.

This clone was picked up a small number of times. The same CDR3 can be traced to other DNA sequences in this sample. V is TRBV29-1 and J is TRBJ2-1; 7 positions agree with TRBD2. This CDR3 comprises 13 residues. With V trimmed by 6 bases and J by 0 bases, 2 bases remained unmatched. The V gene's germline CDR1 is SQVTM and CDR2 ANQGSEA. CDR3 residues: CSVRTSSYNEQFF. For the CDR3, the DNA is TGCAGCGTCCGGACTAGCTCCTACAATGAGCAGTTCTTC.

This clone showed up just a few times. The junction departs from the called germline gene at one end, perhaps through a read error. The sample contains more than one DNA sequence encoding this CDR3. This chain uses TRBV5-1 with TRBJ2-5, with D possibly called TRBD1 or TRBD2 (5 bases each). The germline V gene encodes CDR1 SGHRS and CDR2 YFSETQ. The CDR3 consists of 14 residues. CDR3 in amino acids: CASSLVGGQETQYF. CDR3 nucleotides: TGTGCCAGCAGCTTGGTTGGGGGCCAAGAGACCCAGTACTTC.

CDR3 amino acids: CASSFYDGTDTQYF. CDR3 nucleotides: TGTGCCAGCAGCTTTTATGACGGCACAGATACGCAGTATTTT. The V gene is TRBV7-9, the J gene TRBJ2-3; no firm D call. Germline V CDR1 and CDR2: SEHNR, FQNEAQ (reference sequence). The CDR3 sequence is 14 residues long. Trimming removed 3 bases from V and 1 base from J, with 8 bases in between.